Following are 19 T cell receptor beta chains from one sample sequenced in a study of regulatory T cells in long-lasting Graves disease. Through Arm-PCR of CDR3 regions and iRepertoire HTBI primers, TCR beta libraries were built. From the multiplex PCR reads, TCRdb called clonotypes with MiXCR, one entry per CDR3 protein. This sample has over 500,000 distinct CDR3 sequences, with approximately 16% found just once. Documented time point: newly diagnosed GD, antithyroid drugs for less than 3 months. The TCR library was made from RNA extracted from PBMCs. The data also belong to a second study, concerning T cells in Graves' hyperthyroidism and ophthalmopathy.

Here the sequenced sample was peripheral blood mononuclear cells (PBMCs), taken at new diagnosis, from a patient treated with antithyroid drugs. The receptor source for this set is a man aged 18 to 30 with Graves disease.

The chain carries TRBV6-5 and TRBJ2-2, with TRBD2 matching over 14 bases. V shed 4 bases, J shed 6 bases, and the junction held 4 bases outside the gene matches. CDR1 MNHEY and CDR2 SVGAGI come from the germline V gene. This CDR3 contains 16 residues. The chain's CDR3 is CASSFGLAGGSGELFF. As DNA, the CDR3 is TGTGCCAGCAGTTTCGGACTAGCGGGAGGTTCCGGGGAGCTGTTTTTT.

This clonotype was detected only a few times. The chain employs TRBV13 and TRBJ2-1; possible D gene TRBD1, 6 bases. Germline lookup yields CDR1 PRHDT and CDR2 FYEKMQ (reference sequence). The CDR3 is 15 amino acids. Trimming took off 1 base at V and 8 bases at J, with 15 bases between the two ends. In DNA, the CDR3 is TGTGCCAGCAGCTTAGTAACAGGGCGCCGGGATGAGCAGTTCTTC. Amino acids: CASSLVTGRRDEQFF.

The chain recombines TRBV11-3 with TRBJ2-7; possibly TRBD2 for D (6 bases). Germline values: CDR1 SGHNT, CDR2 YENEEA. V lost 5 bases to trimming and J lost 2 bases, with 16 bases between them. This CDR3 has 15 amino acids. The CDR3 nucleotides read TGTGCCAGCAGCCAACCGAGTGGAGGGGCCTACGAGCAGTACTTC. This gives the protein CASSQPSGGAYEQYF.

This clonotype was counted between two and nine times. This chain joins TRBV6-1 and TRBJ2-7; D not certain. This CDR3 contains 14 residues. In germline, CDR1 is MNHNS, CDR2 SASEGT. Deletions cut 5 bases from V and 0 bases from J, with 11 bases between. CDR3 nucleotides: TGTGCCAGCAGTACAATCGAGAGCTCCTACGAGCAGTACTTC. Residues: CASSTIESSYEQYF.

In its sample, this clonotype was seen a few times. This could be a read error, since a much larger clone is one nucleotide away. The V and J genes are TRBV11-2 and TRBJ2-3; the match to TRBD1 covers 9 bases. The J call may be wrong; the DNA end is better matched by TRBJ2-5. There are 16 residues in the CDR3. In germline, CDR1 is SGHAT, CDR2 FQNNGV. The CDR3 DNA follows: TGTGCCAGCAGACCGACAGGGGGTAACTACGGAGAGATCCAGTACTTC. It codes for CASRPTGGNYGEIQYF.

This clonotype was detected only a few times. The chain carries TRBV12-3 or TRBV12-4 and TRBJ1-4; D unresolved. CDR3 length equals 14 residues. The V and J ends lost 2 bases and 5 bases respectively, with 9 bases between them. This CDR3 is CASSLRERNEKLFF. The CDR3 nucleotides read TGTGCCAGCAGTTTACGGGAGAGGAATGAAAAACTGTTTTTT.

This clonotype was detected only a few times. The chain couples TRBV3-1 to TRBJ2-1; D gene unclear. Trimming shortened V by 2 bases and J by 2 bases, and 22 bases separated the two germline ends. Germline assignment: CDR1 LGHDT and CDR2 YNNKEL (reference sequence). CDR3 length equals 19 residues. This chain's CDR3 is CASSQFPRSLGTPYNEQFF. The CDR3 region has the DNA TGTGCCAGCAGCCAATTCCCCCGGAGTTTAGGAACCCCCTACAATGAGCAGTTCTTC.

This clonotype was found a few times. This rearrangement joins TRBV19 to TRBJ1-2; no definite D call. The CDR3 totals 10 residues. CDR1 LNHDA and CDR2 SQIVND come from the germline V gene (reference sequence). The CDR3, as DNA: TGTGCGGGGAACTCCTATGGCTACACCTTC. Protein: CAGNSYGYTF.

This clonotype was seen many times. The chain carries TRBV5-1 and TRBJ2-7; TRBD2 is a possible D gene (5 bases). From germline, CDR1 is SGHRS and CDR2 YFSETQ. This CDR3 spans 13 amino acids. Trimming cost V 4 bases and J 6 bases, with 14 bases left between them. The DNA for the CDR3 is TGCGCCAGCAGCCAGCGGACTGGCCGCGAGCAGTACTTC. It yields the protein CASSQRTGREQYF.

This sequence joins TRBV4-1 and TRBJ2-3; either TRBD1 or TRBD2 may fit D (5 bases each). Germline assignment: CDR1 MGHRA and CDR2 YSYEKL. The V gene lost 7 bases and the J gene lost 0 bases, with 20 bases spanning the gap. The CDR3 runs to 17 residues. CDR3 loop: CASKPQGAGASTDTQYF. CDR3 DNA sequence: TGCGCCAGCAAGCCCCAGGGAGCAGGAGCAAGCACAGATACGCAGTATTTT.

This chain connects TRBV27 to TRBJ1-3; 8 nucleotides align to TRBD1. This CDR3 has 18 amino acids. Germline V gene data show CDR1 as MNHEY and CDR2 as SMNVEV (reference sequence). With V trimmed by 4 bases and J by 0 bases, 11 bases remained unmatched. CDR3 sequence: CASSSAGGGILSGNTIYF. The CDR3 coding sequence is TGTGCCAGCAGTTCGGCAGGGGGCGGAATCCTCTCTGGAAACACCATATATTTT.

This chain uses TRBV19 with TRBJ1-2; D is uncertain. Germline CDR1 is LNHDA and CDR2 is SQIVND (reference sequence). Trimming pared 5 bases from V and 1 base from J, leaving 8 bases between. The CDR3 length is 13 residues. The CDR3: CASSPSVNYGYTF. As DNA, the CDR3 is TGTGCCAGTAGTCCCTCAGTTAACTATGGCTACACCTTC.

The count of this clonotype is one. The chain recombines TRBV4-1 with TRBJ2-7, with 9 bases fitting TRBD2. Germline V gene data show CDR1 as MGHRA and CDR2 as YSYEKL. J gave up 2 bases and V 5 bases, and 7 bases lay outside the gene matches. The length of the CDR3 is 15 residues. CDR3 nucleotide sequence: TGCGCCAGCAGCAACCGACTAGCGGCTCCCTACGAGCAGTACTTC. Protein sequence: CASSNRLAAPYEQYF.

This clonotype came up a few times. The V call is TRBV9, the J call TRBJ2-3; D is possibly TRBD2 (6 bases). Trimming stripped 3 bases from V and 4 bases from J, with 12 bases between. From germline, CDR1 is SGDLS and CDR2 YYNGEE. The CDR3 covers 14 residues. CDR3 protein: CASSAEGPADTQYF. As DNA, the CDR3 is TGTGCCAGCAGCGCGGAGGGGCCTGCAGATACGCAGTATTTT.

This sequence joins TRBV12-5 and TRBJ2-5, with D possibly being TRBD1 (7 bases). V gave up 3 bases and J gave up 4 bases, with 15 bases separating them. The length of the CDR3 is 15 residues. Germline V gene sequence: CDR1 LGHNT, CDR2 FRNRAP. The CDR3 spells CASGFRRQGGETQYF. The CDR3 nucleotides are TGTGCTAGTGGTTTCCGACGCCAGGGGGGAGAGACCCAGTACTTC.

The gene calls are TRBV5-1 and TRBJ2-1; 11 positions match TRBD2. This CDR3 contains 14 residues. The V gene's germline CDR1 is SGHRS and CDR2 YFSETQ. V lost 3 bases and J lost 6; bases outside the gene matches: 2. The CDR3 DNA is TGCGCCAGCAGCTCCCTAGCGGGGGGCAATGAGCAGTTCTTC. This gives the protein CASSSLAGGNEQFF.

This clonotype was observed at least ten times. The chain links TRBV27 to TRBJ1-4; D call uncertain. The CDR3 has 15 residues. Germline V gene data show CDR1 as MNHEY and CDR2 as SMNVEV (reference sequence). Between the trimmed V and J ends, which lost 3 bases and 0 bases, there was a span of 8 bases. CDR3: CASSLTRATNEKLFF. The CDR3 DNA reads as TGTGCCAGCAGTTTGACCCGGGCAACTAATGAAAAACTGTTTTTT. Based on the CDR3 plus reference TRBV27 and TRBJ1-4, the full variable domain is EAQVTQNPRYLITVTGKKLTVTCSQNMNHEYMSWYRQDPGLGLRQIYYSMNVEVTDKGDVPEGYKVSRKEKRNFPLILESPSPNQTSLYFCASSLTRATNEKLFFGSGTQLSVL.

This clonotype was seen many times. This rearrangement joins TRBV11-2 to TRBJ2-3; 9 bases match TRBD2. Germline assignment: CDR1 SGHAT and CDR2 FQNNGV. Unmatched junction bases numbered 2, after V lost 1 base and J lost 3 bases. This CDR3 comprises 15 residues. In nucleotides, the CDR3 is TGTGCCAGCAGCTTAGTGACTAGCGGAACAGATACGCAGTATTTT. Protein product: CASSLVTSGTDTQYF.

The V and J genes are TRBV19 and TRBJ1-2, with 10 bases identical to TRBD1. Trimming at V came to 3 bases and at J to 7 bases, leaving 5 bases not matched to a gene. CDR1 is LNHDA, CDR2 SQIVND, per germline (reference sequence). The CDR3 spans 14 residues. The CDR3 loop is CASSMDRGLIGYTF. The CDR3, as DNA: TGTGCCAGTAGTATGGACAGGGGGTTGATTGGCTACACCTTC.